The present TCR beta chain was sequenced within a study of long-term antiretroviral therapy in people with HIV (dated by TCRdb to 2021 to 2024). Study-level background: Collection of the earliest samples took place about a decade ahead of the 2015 WHO recommendation for immediate ART, at a time when ART was typically delayed until CD4 counts fell. This retrospective serial study examined whether starting ART and sustained HIV suppression were associated with changes in the composition and diversity of the TRB repertoire in peripheral blood. A total of roughly 200 cryopreserved PBMC samples were contributed to the cohort by 30 adults with confirmed HIV infection, with samples collected serially over a mean of roughly six years (range 1-12). Of the roughly 27 participants with HIV, about a dozen were female. No cross-contamination during QIAcube processing turned up in test extractions that ran a monoclonal T-cell line alongside 25 to 35 polyclonal samples. General conclusions and limits of the study: Compared with controls, HIV repertoires had narrower CDR3 length ranges, and the network structure pointed to an antigen-experienced repertoire that shifted only slightly toward naive after ART. Because pre-ART samples had limited cell numbers, unsorted PBMC were profiled rather than sorted CD4+ and CD8+ T cells. The samples were dated from about 2003 to 2018, and the ART regimens that were used may be less effective than current ART regimens. At every time point, the repertoire was dominated by expanded TRB clones first identified before ART initiation, although this dominance fluctuated and, in many PLHIV, declined after ART. A significant increase in TRB diversity was found to be associated with ART initiation, although TRB diversity was observed to remain significantly below that of transplant donor controls even after long-term ART. Limited PBMC availability meant only the TCR beta chain was sequenced, without alpha chain pairing. Inferences about post-ART repertoire changes are limited because no data were available on ART adherence, viral resistance or therapy changes.

Turning to this clone: This receptor's antigen is unknown. Base qualities are not at hand, and no much larger clone is one base apart.

Inclusion was restricted to participants for whom at least one PBMC sample before ART initiation and at least two post-ART samples were available. Every participant with HIV received treatment in the United States of America. Before DNA extraction, cryopreserved samples containing about 0.95-10 million PBMC were thawed and washed. At the time of the earliest PBMC sample, participants with HIV were aged between roughly 23 and 60 years. PBMC samples from each participant spanned 1-4 timepoints before ART initiation and 2-8 timepoints after ART initiation, with a median of 7 samples. For every participant, serial HIV viral load, CD4+ T-cell count, ART history and demographic data were obtained. A Qiagen kit on a QIAcube was used to extract genomic DNA from unsorted PBMC, with samples processed in batches of 12. Sequencing of the TRB variable region was done with the immunoSEQ hsTCRB v3.0 assay at survey level resolution. The target sequencing depth for TRB was roughly 40,000-50,000 T-cell genomes per sample. An Illumina MiSeq with a v3 150-cycle kit was used to sequence the pooled TRB libraries. On the study's bioinformatics: Analysis of repertoires was carried out in R inside a reproducible Nextflow workflow spanning QC, data transformation and analysis. LymphoSeq2, an R package for AIRR-Seq data exploration, was used to implement custom analyses. After excluding a handful of samples that yielded fewer than 5000 total TRB sequences, 190 or so HIV repertoires remained for analysis. Among the 170 to 200 HIV repertoires that were kept, some 60 were collected before ART initiation and over 120 were collected after ART initiation. Each repertoire was downsampled to 5000 TRB nucleotide sequences, and summary statistics were averaged across 100 downsampling iterations. TRB sequences were retained for analysis only if CDR3 regions of at least seven amino acids were present. A Shannon entropy-derived clonality score and the Gini coefficient were used to measure diversity. In the repertoire networks, any two of the top 5000 CDR3 amino acid sequences were linked whenever the two sequences differed by an edit distance of one. Antigen specificity groups and MHC restriction were predicted for TRB CDR3 amino acid sequences with GLIPH2. To flag known associations with CMV, EBV, HIV or tissue antigens, CDR3 amino acid sequences were compared against VDJdb and McPAS-TCR. Pre-ART, post-ART and control groups were compared with Wilcoxon signed-rank tests and Holm-Bonferroni correction. What TCRdb holds here is the immuneACCESS table cut down to in-frame rearrangements. Part of the clones is not present; checked against another copy, under half of the missing clones reflect an unresolved V gene, and the others are unexplained. V and J calls and clone size come straight from that table; D and trimming were deduced from the DNA. In all, the sample holds about 27,000 clones, and about four fifths of those were seen once. Roughly 9.5% of the sample is held by the ten biggest clonotypes.

This TCR was recovered from a man aged 35 to 55 with HIV. Sample: unsorted PBMCs, taken 3 years after starting antiretroviral therapy.

The DNA is as follows: TGCAGCGTAACCCCGGCTGGGGTGGTGGGCGAGCAGTACTTC. Its protein reads: CSVTPAGVVGEQYF. The chain uses TRBV29-1 and TRBJ2-7; no D gene call is confident. The CDR1 and CDR2 encoded by the germline V gene are SQVTM and ANQGSEA. From cysteine to phenylalanine, the CDR3 is 14 amino acids long. The retained sequence is limited to the CDR3, 42 bases, with the frame set at the first base. Trimming removed 6 bases from V and 6 bases from J, leaving 21 bases between the germline ends.